This T cell receptor (beta chain) originates from a study of CD8+CD57+ T cells in acquired aplastic anemia. This clonotype was picked up a small number of times. Its antigen remains unidentified. Study-wide findings and caveats: Any difference that existed in CD8+ Simpson's diversity between patients and controls was not significant. Shared by patients and controls, 25 to 30 CD8+ CDR3s were abundant in patients.

Individuals selected for sequencing had exhibited CD8+CD57+ cell expansion on flow cytometry. Among the patients, all had severe acquired aplastic anemia. It was genomic DNA that served as the template for profiling TCR beta VDJ and CDR3. A single record per CDR3 protein comes from TCRdb applying MiXCR to the reads. The repertoire has 150,000 to 200,000 distinct CDR3 sequences, less than 60% of them found once; the top ten carry 3.2%. This TCR was recovered from a human donor with aplastic anemia. The sequenced sample consisted of sorted CD4+, CD8+, or CD8+CD57+ T cells (not recorded which) from PBMCs.

The CDR3 region is CSARETGRSNSPLHF. DNA for the CDR3: TGCAGTGCTAGGGAAACAGGGAGAAGTAATTCACCCCTCCACTTT. The V and J genes are TRBV20-1 and TRBJ1-6, with a tentative D call TRBD1 (6 bases). The V and J ends lost 3 bases and 6 bases respectively, with 15 bases between them. The CDR3 loop spans 15 amino acids. Germline assignment: CDR1 DFQATT and CDR2 SNEGSKA (reference sequence).